This passage covers 18 T cell receptor beta chains from one sample sequenced in a study of PD-1 blockade in classical Hodgkin lymphoma. Every one of the patients relapsed after autologous stem cell transplantation (brentuximab vedotin exposure was variable). Generated by immunoSEQ multiplex PCR, the TCRdb table keeps only in-frame clones and is missing some. This table holds about 40,000 clones, about 89% found once. This sample comprised peripheral blood mononuclear cells (PBMCs), obtained at baseline. The receptors shown here come from a human donor with classical Hodgkin lymphoma.

V gene TRBV27 combines with J gene TRBJ2-7, with D unresolved. CDR3 size: 13 residues. CDR1 is MNHEY and CDR2 is SMNVEV in the germline V gene (reference sequence). V was pared by 2 bases and J by 5 bases, with 10 bases between. The CDR3 loop reads CASSLIGRDEQYF. CDR3 nucleotide sequence: TGTGCCAGCAGTTTAATAGGGCGAGACGAGCAGTACTTC.

This clone was counted between two and nine times. The chain employs TRBV9 and TRBJ2-7; 12 bases agree with TRBD2. The CDR3 extends over 16 amino acids. V shed 4 bases, J shed 7 bases, and the junction held 12 bases outside the gene matches. Germline V gives CDR1 SGDLS, CDR2 YYNGEE. CDR3 in amino acids: CASSNSGPSGGGEQYF. In DNA form, the CDR3 reads TGTGCCAGCAGCAATAGCGGGCCTAGCGGGGGGGGAGAGCAGTACTTC.

V usage is TRBV4-3 and J usage is TRBJ2-7; 11 bases map to TRBD2. V lost 1 base to trimming and J lost 4 bases; unmatched junction nucleotides: 3. The CDR3 spans 15 residues. CDR1 LGHNA and CDR2 YSLEER come from the germline V gene. The CDR3 coding sequence is TGCGCCAGCAGCCAAGGACTAGCGGGACGATACGAGCAGTACTTC. This encodes CASSQGLAGRYEQYF.

The chain combines TRBV6-4 with TRBJ2-1; 10 positions agree with TRBD2. The CDR3 covers 16 residues. With V trimmed by 5 bases and J by 5 bases, 9 bases remained unmatched. Looked up from germline, CDR1 is MRHNA and CDR2 is SNTAGT. CDR3: CASSPSSGGNNNEQFF. The CDR3 DNA reads TGTGCCAGCAGTCCAAGTAGCGGGGGGAATAACAATGAGCAGTTCTTC.

V gene TRBV9 combines with J gene TRBJ2-3, with D possibly being TRBD1 or TRBD2 (7 bases each). Germline V gene lookup returns CDR1 SGDLS and CDR2 YYNGEE. Between the trimmed V and J ends, which lost 4 bases and 3 bases, there was a span of 24 bases. The CDR3 runs 18 residues. DNA for the CDR3: TGTGCCAGCAGCTCCCCACGTTTTCAGGGGGGGCCGACAGATACGCAGTATTTT. It translates to CASSSPRFQGGPTDTQYF.

This chain joins TRBV4-3 and TRBJ2-3, with 8 nucleotides matching TRBD2. The CDR3 is 18 residues long. CDR1 and CDR2 from the germline V gene are LGHNA and YSLEER. The V and J ends lost 1 base and 1 base, in that order; junction bases with no gene match: 10. The CDR3 nucleotides are TGCGCCAGCAGCCAAGGGTATTGGGGAGCGGGAGGCACAGATACGCAGTATTTT. Encoded protein: CASSQGYWGAGGTDTQYF.

This chain uses TRBV21-1 with TRBJ2-5. TRBV21-1 is recorded as a pseudogene. The CDR3 has 18 amino acids. Here the CDR3 reads CASSKGSGRGRRQETQYF. The CDR3 DNA reads TGTGCCAGCAGCAAAGGATCCGGTCGGGGACGGAGACAAGAGACCCAGTACTTC.

This chain connects TRBV9 to TRBJ2-7, with TRBD1 matching 9 bases. Germline values: CDR1 SGDLS, CDR2 YYNGEE. This CDR3 is built from 15 residues. V lost 4 bases, J lost 6 bases, and 11 bases stayed unmatched. CDR3 in amino acids: CASSKGGQGGSEQYF. CDR3 nucleotide sequence: TGTGCCAGCAGCAAAGGGGGACAGGGAGGAAGCGAGCAGTACTTC.

V usage is TRBV7-6 and J usage is TRBJ2-1, with 7 nucleotides matching TRBD2. This CDR3 is built from 15 residues. Germline V gene lookup returns CDR1 SGHVS and CDR2 FNYEAQ. J was trimmed by 4 bases and V by 0 bases; bases with no gene match: 3. The CDR3 DNA follows: TGTGCCAGCAGCTTAGCGGGAGGGCCTTACAATGAGCAGTTCTTC. Amino acid sequence: CASSLAGGPYNEQFF.

This chain links TRBV6-5 with TRBJ2-3; D perhaps matches TRBD1 (6 bases). This CDR3 spans 13 amino acids. Trimming shortened V by 5 bases and J by 3 bases, and 9 bases separated the two germline ends. The germline V gene has CDR1 MNHEY and CDR2 SVGAGI. The DNA of the CDR3 is TGTGCCAGCAGTGGACAGCAGACAGATACGCAGTATTTT. Its translation is CASSGQQTDTQYF.

The J gene is TRBJ1-1, the V gene TRBV6-6; D is unclear. Looked up from germline, CDR1 is MNHNY and CDR2 is SVGAGI (reference sequence). V was cut by 6 bases and J by 5 bases, with 13 bases left in between. The CDR3 consists of 13 residues. The CDR3 sequence: CASSQTRGTEAFF. CDR3 DNA: TGTGCCAGCAGCCAGACTCGAGGTACTGAAGCTTTCTTT.

The rearrangement joins TRBV19 to TRBJ2-5; D unresolved. CDR3 length equals 13 residues. V shed 5 bases and J shed 3 bases, with 10 bases lying between them. Germline CDR1 reads LNHDA; CDR2 reads SQIVND (reference sequence). The CDR3 DNA sequence: TGTGCCAGTAGTTGGGCAGGAGAAGAGACCCAGTACTTC. It specifies CASSWAGEETQYF. Full variable domain (missing parts from reference TRBV19 and TRBJ2-5): DGGITQSPKYLFRKEGQNVTLSCEQNLNHDAMYWYRQDPGQGLRLIYYSQIVNDFQKGDIAEGYSVSREKKESFPLTVTSAQKNPTAFYLCASSWAGEETQYFGPGTRLLVL.

The genes are TRBV18 and TRBJ2-2, with TRBD1 matching over 7 bases. The CDR3 covers 16 residues. The germline V gene encodes CDR1 KGHSH and CDR2 LQKENI. The V segment lost 8 bases and the J segment 0 bases; nucleotides outside the gene matches: 9. The CDR3 nucleotides read TGTGCCAGCCGACCCACAGGGGCTACGAACACCGGGGAGCTGTTTTTT. Its protein is CASRPTGATNTGELFF.

The CDR3 nucleotides read TGTGCCAGCAGTTTTACGGGGACGGAGGAGACCCAGTACTTC. Translating it yields CASSFTGTEETQYF. This chain joins TRBV28 and TRBJ2-5; D may correspond to TRBD1 or TRBD2 (5 bases each). The CDR3 has 14 residues. In germline, CDR1 is MDHEN, CDR2 SYDVKM. V was trimmed by 3 bases and J by 5 bases, leaving 13 bases between them.

The J gene is TRBJ1-4, the V gene TRBV5-4; no clear D gene. Germline V gene sequence: CDR1 SGHNT, CDR2 YYREEE (reference sequence). Trimming removed 0 bases from V and 0 bases from J, with 3 bases in between. The CDR3 extends over 14 amino acids. DNA of the CDR3: TGTGCCAGCAGCTTGGATGCAACTAATGAAAAACTGTTTTTT. This translates into CASSLDATNEKLFF.

Comment on this clone: A junction boundary mismatches the germline segment, possibly from a read error. The chain recombines TRBV7-7 with TRBJ2-1; 7 bases are a match to TRBD1. Germline-derived CDR1 and CDR2 are SSHAT and FNYEAQ (reference sequence). This CDR3 has 15 amino acids. In DNA form, the CDR3 reads TGTGCTAGCAGCTCAAACCGGGACAGTCGCAATGAGCAGTTCTTC. This codes for CASSSNRDSRNEQFF.

The chain carries TRBV21-1 and TRBJ2-7; the table names TRBD1, a call not compared with the DNA. TRBV21-1 is annotated as a pseudogene. CDR3 length: 14 residues. The CDR3 sequence: CATQGQGGSYEQYF. The CDR3 DNA sequence: TGTGCCACCCAGGGACAGGGAGGCTCCTACGAGCAGTACTTC.

This rearrangement joins TRBV6-6 to TRBJ2-7; 8 positions match TRBD2. The junction had 4 bases not matched to a gene; V was cut back by 2 bases and J by 1 base. The CDR3 spans 15 residues. CDR1 and CDR2 from the germline V gene are MNHNY and SVGAGI (reference sequence). CDR3 protein: CASSYLGGGSYEQYF. The CDR3 DNA sequence: TGTGCCAGCAGTTACCTCGGGGGGGGGTCCTACGAGCAGTACTTC.